This T cell receptor beta chain emerged from a study of blood T cell repertoires in COVID-19. At the level of the study: Samples of COVID-19 (acute and convalescent) were obtained from the United States, Italy and Spain. The cDNA or gDNA used as material had been derived from T cells, B-cell-depleted T cells, or PBMCs.

This CDR3 comprises 16 residues. The V and J ends lost 10 bases and 5 bases, in that order; junction bases with no gene match: 16. Germline V gene data show CDR1 as MDHEN and CDR2 as SYDVKM. The authors' processing: Nucleated cell counts were estimated from reference gene primer amplification. Only in-frame clones appear in the TCRdb table, and some are missing; sequencing was by immunoSEQ multiplex PCR. V and J calls and clone size are copied from that table; D and trimming were computed from the DNA. The sample shows a few hundred thousand clones, about 85% of them seen only once. While infection was still active, Seattle patients were enrolled and then followed longitudinally. This clone came up once.

V is TRBV28 and J is TRBJ2-2, with 7 bases matching TRBD2. The sequenced sample was peripheral blood. The TCR sequence derives from a human donor with COVID-19, enrolled during active disease. The donor label of this sample is uncertain. The CDR3 nucleotides are TGTGCCACCCCCCAGCGGGGTAAAGGAAGAACCGGGGAGCTGTTTTTT. This translates into CATPQRGKGRTGELFF.